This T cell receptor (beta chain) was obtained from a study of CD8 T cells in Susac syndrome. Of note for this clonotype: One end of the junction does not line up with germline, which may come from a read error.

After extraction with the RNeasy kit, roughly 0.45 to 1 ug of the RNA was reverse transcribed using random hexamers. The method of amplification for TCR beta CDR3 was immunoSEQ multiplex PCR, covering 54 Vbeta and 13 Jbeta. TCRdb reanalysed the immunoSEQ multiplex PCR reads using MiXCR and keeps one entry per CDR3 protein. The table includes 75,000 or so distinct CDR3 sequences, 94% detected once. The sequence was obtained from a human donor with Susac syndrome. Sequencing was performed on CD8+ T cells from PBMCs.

CDR3 nucleotide sequence: TGTGCCTGGAGTGGGTTAGGCCAGCCCAATCGGCCCCAGCATTTT. Its translation: CAWSGLGQPNRPQHF. V is TRBV30 and J is TRBJ1-5; D unresolved. Germline V gene sequence: CDR1 GTSNPN, CDR2 SVGIG (reference sequence). The CDR3 is made up of 15 amino acids.